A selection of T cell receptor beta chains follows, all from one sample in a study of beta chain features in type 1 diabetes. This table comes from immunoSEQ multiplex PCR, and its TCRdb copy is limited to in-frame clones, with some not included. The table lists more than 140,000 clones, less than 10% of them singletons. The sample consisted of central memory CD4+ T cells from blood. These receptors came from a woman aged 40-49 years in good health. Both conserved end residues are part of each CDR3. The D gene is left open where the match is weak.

CDR3aa: CASSPQGAGETQYF; d_gene: NA; v_gene: TRBV18; j_gene: TRBJ2-5
CDR3aa: CASSRVWTASYEQYF; d_gene: NA; v_gene: TRBV5-6; j_gene: TRBJ2-7
CDR3aa: CASSHWGVSGNTIYF; d_gene: NA; v_gene: TRBV7-9; j_gene: TRBJ1-3
CDR3aa: CASRTGTGYSPLHF; d_gene: TRBD1; v_gene: TRBV13; j_gene: TRBJ1-6
CDR3aa: CASSPGTSGTLYNEQFF; d_gene: TRBD2; v_gene: TRBV18; j_gene: TRBJ2-1
CDR3aa: CASSRGGAADTQYF; d_gene: TRBD2; v_gene: TRBV5-1; j_gene: TRBJ2-3
CDR3aa: CASVRVGAGDPLYF; d_gene: TRBD2; v_gene: TRBV6-5; j_gene: TRBJ2-5
CDR3aa: CASEKAGANTGELFF; d_gene: NA; v_gene: TRBV18; j_gene: TRBJ2-2
CDR3aa: CASSLGGVTAGTEAFF; d_gene: NA; v_gene: TRBV5-5; j_gene: TRBJ1-1
CDR3aa: CSVGTGYNQPQHF; d_gene: TRBD1; v_gene: TRBV29-1; j_gene: TRBJ1-5
CDR3aa: CASTAQAGENYGYTF; d_gene: NA; v_gene: TRBV5-1; j_gene: TRBJ1-2
CDR3aa: CASSPTSLQGIGNQPQHF; d_gene: NA; v_gene: TRBV27; j_gene: TRBJ1-5
CDR3aa: CASSVRQGYGYTF; d_gene: TRBD1; v_gene: TRBV5-6; j_gene: TRBJ1-2
CDR3aa: CASSRASLGPATNEKLFF; d_gene: NA; v_gene: TRBV21-1; j_gene: TRBJ1-4
CDR3aa: CASSLTGTGEETQYF; d_gene: TRBD1; v_gene: TRBV11-2; j_gene: TRBJ2-5
CDR3aa: CASNPDGTANSPLHF; d_gene: TRBD1; v_gene: TRBV9; j_gene: TRBJ1-6
CDR3aa: CASSFGQGTSYEQYF; d_gene: TRBD1; v_gene: TRBV7-9; j_gene: TRBJ2-7
CDR3aa: CASSSPVQGLGEAFF; d_gene: TRBD1; v_gene: TRBV7-9; j_gene: TRBJ1-1
CDR3aa: CAISEPETGGYGYTF; d_gene: TRBD1; v_gene: TRBV6-1; j_gene: TRBJ1-2
CDR3aa: CASSLGQGAEEQYF; d_gene: TRBD1; v_gene: TRBV11-2; j_gene: TRBJ2-7
CDR3aa: CASRPNPGGGEQYF; d_gene: TRBD2; v_gene: TRBV7-2; j_gene: TRBJ2-7
CDR3aa: CASRREVLNTEAFF; d_gene: NA; v_gene: TRBV19; j_gene: TRBJ1-1